Listed below are T cell receptor beta chains from one sample, sequenced in a study of cytomegalovirus exposure and HLA in healthy donors. The repertoire was sequenced with immunoSEQ multiplex PCR; TCRdb's copy has only in-frame clones and lacks some. The sample records some 90,000 clones, roughly 73% being singletons. The sample consisted of PBMCs. All receptors derive from a boy aged 5-17 years in good health and CMV-seronegative. Both conserved end residues are part of each CDR3. Fields, in order: D gene, J gene, clone size, V gene, CDR3 DNA, CDR3 protein. The D gene is left open where the match is weak. Where a row states a size, it is once, few, many or the class of an expanded clone; other rows omit it.

d_call: -
j_call: TRBJ2-7
clone_size: -
v_call: TRBV29-1
cdr3_nt: TGCAGCGTTGTGATAGCTCGATCACCCTACGAGCAGTACTTC
cdr3_aa: CSVVIARSPYEQYF

d_call: -
j_call: TRBJ2-5
clone_size: few
v_call: TRBV15
cdr3_nt: TGTGCCACCAGCAGAGATAGGGGTTCGGAGACCCAGTACTTC
cdr3_aa: CATSRDRGSETQYF

d_call: -
j_call: TRBJ2-7
clone_size: -
v_call: TRBV2
cdr3_nt: TGTGCCGGCACAGGGATCCACGAGCAGTACTTC
cdr3_aa: CAGTGIHEQYF

d_call: TRBD2
j_call: TRBJ2-1
clone_size: few
v_call: TRBV5-1
cdr3_nt: TGCGCCAGCAGCTCGAGCGGGAACCCCTCTTCTGAGCAGTTCTTC
cdr3_aa: CASSSSGNPSSEQFF

d_call: -
j_call: TRBJ2-7
clone_size: -
v_call: TRBV6-5
cdr3_nt: TGTGCCAGCAGCCGCACTAGGTCGGAGCAGTACTTC
cdr3_aa: CASSRTRSEQYF

d_call: -
j_call: TRBJ1-5
clone_size: few
v_call: TRBV2
cdr3_nt: TGTGCCAGCAGGCGGACAGATAGCAATCAGCCCCAGCATTTT
cdr3_aa: CASRRTDSNQPQHF

d_call: TRBD2
j_call: TRBJ2-3
clone_size: once
v_call: TRBV6-4
cdr3_nt: TGTGCCAGCAGTGAAGCGGGAGGGGCCGAGGCGCAGTATTTT
cdr3_aa: CASSEAGGAEAQYF

d_call: -
j_call: TRBJ2-7
clone_size: once
v_call: TRBV15
cdr3_nt: TGTGCCACCGTCCGGGCACTGGGGGGTTTC
cdr3_aa: CATVRALGGF

d_call: TRBD1
j_call: TRBJ1-2
clone_size: -
v_call: TRBV28
cdr3_nt: TGTGCCAGCAGGACCCGGGACAGGGGCTATGGCTACACCTTC
cdr3_aa: CASRTRDRGYGYTF

d_call: TRBD1
j_call: TRBJ1-2
clone_size: -
v_call: TRBV27
cdr3_nt: TGTGCCAGCAGTCCACAGGGGCACTATGGCTACACCTTC
cdr3_aa: CASSPQGHYGYTF

d_call: TRBD1
j_call: TRBJ2-7
clone_size: -
v_call: TRBV7-9
cdr3_nt: TGTGCCAGCAGCTTAGGGGACAGGTCGTACGAGCAGTACTTC
cdr3_aa: CASSLGDRSYEQYF

d_call: TRBD1
j_call: TRBJ2-5
clone_size: -
v_call: TRBV29-1
cdr3_nt: TGCAGCGTTGTTTCAGGGGGCGCGGAGACCCAGTACTTC
cdr3_aa: CSVVSGGAETQYF

d_call: -
j_call: TRBJ1-2
clone_size: -
v_call: TRBV7-9
cdr3_nt: TGTGCCAGCAGCCCCCGGGGTAAGGGCTACACCTTC
cdr3_aa: CASSPRGKGYTF

d_call: TRBD1
j_call: TRBJ2-1
clone_size: -
v_call: TRBV11-3
cdr3_nt: TGTGCCAGCAGCTCTACCGGGACAGGGGGTAGTGAGCAGTTCTTC
cdr3_aa: CASSSTGTGGSEQFF

d_call: TRBD2
j_call: TRBJ2-5
clone_size: few
v_call: TRBV5-1
cdr3_nt: TGCGCCAGCAGCGACTGGACTAGCGGGAGGGCCGCGGAGACCCAGTACTTC
cdr3_aa: CASSDWTSGRAAETQYF

d_call: TRBD1
j_call: TRBJ1-1
clone_size: -
v_call: TRBV28
cdr3_nt: TGTGCCAGCAGTCTCCCGGGACAGGGGGCAAGGGCTGAAGCTTTCTTT
cdr3_aa: CASSLPGQGARAEAFF

d_call: TRBD1
j_call: TRBJ2-5
clone_size: -
v_call: TRBV28
cdr3_nt: TGTGCCAGCAGTTTAGGGACAGAGAAGACCCAGTACTTC
cdr3_aa: CASSLGTEKTQYF